What follows are 9 T cell receptor beta chains derived from one specimen sequenced in a study of blood T cell repertoires in COVID-19. The table came from immunoSEQ multiplex PCR; TCRdb's copy has only in-frame clones and leaves some out. The table lists about 120,000 clones, approximately 80% of them singletons. Source material: peripheral blood. The source is a woman aged 80 or over with acute or convalescent COVID-19.

CDR3 sequence reads: CASSLGLAGVEETQYF. In DNA form, the CDR3 reads TGTGCCAGCAGCCTCGGACTAGCGGGAGTCGAAGAGACCCAGTACTTC. The V call is TRBV11-2, the J call TRBJ2-5; 13 positions agree with TRBD2. The germline gives CDR1 SGHAT, CDR2 FQNNGV. Germline trimming cut 5 bases from V and 3 bases from J; bases unmatched to any gene: 6. The CDR3 is 16 residues long.

The chain uses TRBV30 and TRBJ2-7; 13 bases are shared with TRBD2. CDR1 and CDR2 from the germline V gene are GTSNPN and SVGIG (reference sequence). This CDR3 is built from 17 residues. Losses at the gene ends were 2 bases for V and 2 bases for J; bases not matched to a gene: 9. The CDR3 DNA reads as TGTGCCTGGAGTCCAACTAAAGGGACTAGCGGGACCTACGAGCAGTACTTC. Translated, it gives CAWSPTKGTSGTYEQYF.

The chain links TRBV2 to TRBJ2-2; perhaps TRBD1 as D (6 bases). Germline V gene lookup returns CDR1 SNHLY and CDR2 FYNNEI. The CDR3 sequence is 13 residues long. Trimming took 8 bases from V and 2 from J, leaving 9 bases between them. CDR3 nucleotide sequence: TGTGCCAGCCGGGACACTAACACCGGGGAGCTGTTTTTT. It yields the protein CASRDTNTGELFF.

The chain has TRBV5-4 and TRBJ2-7; 7 bases are shared with TRBD2. V dropped 4 bases and J dropped 0; count of bases not matched to a gene: 7. The germline V gene has CDR1 SGHNT and CDR2 YYREEE (reference sequence). This CDR3 contains 15 residues. The CDR3 loop is CASSPTPGGSYEQYF. CDR3 nucleotides: TGTGCCAGCAGCCCGACCCCGGGGGGCTCCTACGAGCAGTACTTC.

This clone has only a few counts. The chain has TRBV7-3 and TRBJ1-1, with 11 bases that match TRBD1. V gave up 2 bases and J gave up 5 bases; unmatched junction bases: 4. The length of the CDR3 is 15 residues. Germline CDR1 is SGHTA and CDR2 is FQGTGA. The CDR3 here is CASSLGQGAGTEAFF. CDR3 sequence (DNA): TGTGCCAGCAGCTTAGGACAGGGGGCCGGAACTGAAGCTTTCTTT.

The rearrangement uses TRBV4-2 and TRBJ2-3, with TRBD2 matching over 8 bases. CDR3 size: 14 residues. The V gene's germline CDR1 is LGHNA and CDR2 YNFKEQ. Trimming at V came to 4 bases and at J to 3 bases, leaving 3 bases not matched to a gene. CDR3 nucleotides: TGTGCCAGCAGCCGCGGGGGGCCGACAGATACGCAGTATTTT. It translates to CASSRGGPTDTQYF.

This chain links TRBV5-1 with TRBJ2-5; 12 positions agree with TRBD2. V was pared by 3 bases and J by 4 bases, with 7 bases of the junction left unmatched. The CDR3 contains 16 residues. CDR1 is SGHRS and CDR2 is YFSETQ in the germline V gene. Written as DNA, the CDR3 is TGCGCCAGCAGCTCCCTGACTAGCGGGAGAGGAGAGACCCAGTACTTC. Residues: CASSSLTSGRGETQYF.

This chain connects TRBV15 to TRBJ2-6; 10 bases match TRBD2. V lost 0 bases, J lost 0 bases, and 11 bases stayed unmatched. CDR1 and CDR2 (germline): LNHNV, YYDKDF (reference sequence). CDR3 length: 21 residues. CDR3 sequence: CATSRDFSVAGGTSGANVLTF. The CDR3 DNA is TGTGCCACCAGCAGAGATTTTTCGGTAGCGGGGGGCACCTCTGGGGCCAACGTCCTGACTTTC.

The chain couples TRBV24-1 to TRBJ2-5, with 10 bases matching TRBD1. Germline CDR1 reads KGHDR; CDR2 reads SFDVKD. V gave up 2 bases and J gave up 3 bases; unmatched junction bases: 2. The CDR3 has 15 amino acids. CDR3 sequence: CATSDSGTGEETQYF. DNA of the CDR3: TGTGCCACCAGTGATTCGGGGACAGGGGAAGAGACCCAGTACTTC.